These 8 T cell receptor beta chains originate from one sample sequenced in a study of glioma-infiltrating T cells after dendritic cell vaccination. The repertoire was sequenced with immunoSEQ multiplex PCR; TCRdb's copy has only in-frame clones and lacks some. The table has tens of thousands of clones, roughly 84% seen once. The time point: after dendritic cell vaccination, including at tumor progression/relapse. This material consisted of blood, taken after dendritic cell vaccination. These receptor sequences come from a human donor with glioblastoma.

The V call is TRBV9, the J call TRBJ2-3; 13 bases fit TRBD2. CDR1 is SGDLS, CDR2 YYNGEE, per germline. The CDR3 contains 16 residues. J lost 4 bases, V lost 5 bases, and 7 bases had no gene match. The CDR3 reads CASRRTSGGGADTQYF. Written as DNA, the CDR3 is TGTGCCAGCAGGCGGACTAGCGGGGGTGGGGCAGATACGCAGTATTTT. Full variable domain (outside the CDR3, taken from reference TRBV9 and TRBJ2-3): DSGVTQTPKHLITATGQRVTLRCSPRSGDLSVYWYQQSLDQGLQFLIQYYNGEERAKGNILERFSAQQFPDLHSELNLSSLELGDSALYFCASRRTSGGGADTQYFGPGTRLTVL.

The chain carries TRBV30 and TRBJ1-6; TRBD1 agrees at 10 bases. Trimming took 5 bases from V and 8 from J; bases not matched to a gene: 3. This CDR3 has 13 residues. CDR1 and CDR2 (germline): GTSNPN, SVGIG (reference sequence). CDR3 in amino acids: CAWWDRGYSPLHF. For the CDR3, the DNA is TGTGCCTGGTGGGACAGGGGCTATTCACCCCTCCACTTT. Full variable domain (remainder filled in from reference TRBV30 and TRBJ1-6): SQTIHQWPATLVQPVGSPLSLECTVEGTSNPNLYWYRQAAGRGLQLLFYSVGIGQISSEVPQNLSASRPQDRQFILSSKKLLLSDSGFYLCAWWDRGYSPLHFGNGTRLTVT.

The CDR3 DNA reads as TGTGCCAGCAGCCCCGTATGGACAGCAACTAATGAAAAACTGTTTTTT. It yields the protein CASSPVWTATNEKLFF. V usage is TRBV28 and J usage is TRBJ1-4, with D possibly TRBD1 on 6 matching bases. The CDR3 covers 16 residues. Germline loops: CDR1 MDHEN, CDR2 SYDVKM. V lost 6 bases to trimming and J lost 0 bases, with 14 bases between them.

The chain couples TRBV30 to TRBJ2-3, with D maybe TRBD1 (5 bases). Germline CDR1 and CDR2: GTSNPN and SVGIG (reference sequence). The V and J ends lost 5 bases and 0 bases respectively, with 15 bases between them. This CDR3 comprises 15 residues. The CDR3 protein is CAWETQGSSTDTQYF. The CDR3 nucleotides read TGTGCCTGGGAAACCCAGGGATCTAGCACAGATACGCAGTATTTT.

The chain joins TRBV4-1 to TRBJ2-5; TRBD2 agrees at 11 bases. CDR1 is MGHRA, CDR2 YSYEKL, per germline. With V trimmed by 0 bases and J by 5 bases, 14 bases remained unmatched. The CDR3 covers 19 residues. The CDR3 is CASSQDSTVAGGRGETQYF. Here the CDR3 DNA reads TGCGCCAGCAGCCAAGATTCAACGGTAGCGGGGGGGCGTGGGGAGACCCAGTACTTC.

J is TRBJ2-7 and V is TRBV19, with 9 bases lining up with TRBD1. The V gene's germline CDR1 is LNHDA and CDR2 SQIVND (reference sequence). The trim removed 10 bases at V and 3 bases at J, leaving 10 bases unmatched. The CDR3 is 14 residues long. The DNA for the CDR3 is TGTGCCACCGCCCCCGGGACAGGGTACTACGAGCAGTACTTC. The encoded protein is CATAPGTGYYEQYF.

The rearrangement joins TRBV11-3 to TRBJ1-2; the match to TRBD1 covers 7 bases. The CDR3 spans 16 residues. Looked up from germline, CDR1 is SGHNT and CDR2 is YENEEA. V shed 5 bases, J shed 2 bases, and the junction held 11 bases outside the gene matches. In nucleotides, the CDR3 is TGTGCCAGCAGCCGACGGGGGCAGGGGGAAAACTATGGCTACACCTTC. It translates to CASSRRGQGENYGYTF.

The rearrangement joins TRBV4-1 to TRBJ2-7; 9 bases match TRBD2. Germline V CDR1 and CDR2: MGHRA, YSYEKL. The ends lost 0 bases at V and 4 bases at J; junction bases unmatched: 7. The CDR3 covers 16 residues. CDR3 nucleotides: TGCGCCAGCAGCCAAGAAAGGGTAGGACTAGCGTACGAGCAGTACTTC. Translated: CASSQERVGLAYEQYF.